This T cell receptor (beta chain) was sequenced in a study of cytomegalovirus exposure and HLA in healthy donors. General study results and limits: Later analysis identified a missense DCLRE1C variant that was linked to TCR beta V- and J-gene trimming. Sequencing artifact likely explains a cluster of highly shared sequence variants. Accurate prediction of most subjects' HLA-A and HLA-B alleles from TCR beta sequences was reported. TRBV6-2, TRBV6-3 and some other V segments were unresolvable in 87-base-pair reads.

About this clone: Its antigen is undetermined.

PCR primers comprised 60 Vbeta and 13 Jbeta primers. TCRdb's copy holds only in-frame clones and misses some; the assay was immunoSEQ multiplex PCR. The sample totals tens of thousands of clones. Trimming removed 7 bases at V and 6 bases at J, with 10 bases between. This CDR3 region has 12 residues. CDR1 and CDR2 (germline): MNHEY, SMNVEV (reference sequence). The sequenced sample was PBMCs. The clonotype was recovered from a boy younger than 18 in good health and CMV-seronegative. V and J are TRBV27 and TRBJ1-5, with unresolved D. The CDR3 loop is CASTMGSQPQHF. CDR3 DNA sequence: TGTGCCAGCACCATGGGGAGTCAGCCCCAGCATTTT.